A selection of T cell receptor beta chains follows, all from one sample in a study of T-cell reconstitution after alpha-beta-depleted transplantation in children. TCRdb passed the PCR reads through MiXCR, listing each CDR3 protein once. Of just under 350,000 distinct CDR3 sequences listed, 15% to 20% are singletons. Sequenced material: PBMCs, mostly from graft donor cells, taken 360 days after TCRalphabeta/CD19-depleted stem cell transplant. Receptors were obtained from a male patient aged 2 to 9 who had a stem cell transplant for acute lymphoblastic leukemia, so the T cells may come from the graft donor. Both conserved end residues are part of each CDR3. The order of the fields is J gene, D gene, clone size, V gene, CDR3 protein, CDR3 DNA. D genes are given only for firm matches. For some rows the clone size is stated as once, few or many, or as a class when expanded; others skip it.

TRBJ2-3 | . | . | TRBV4-2 | CASSQDGEGRSRDTQYF | TGTGCCAGCAGCCAAGATGGCGAAGGGAGGTCACGAGATACGCAGTATTTT
TRBJ1-5 | . | . | TRBV19 | CASGRDSNQPQHF | TGTGCCAGTGGCCGGGACAGCAATCAGCCCCAGCATTTT
TRBJ2-1 | TRBD2 | . | TRBV9 | CASSAGSGSSYNEQFF | TGTGCCAGCAGCGCGGGTAGCGGGTCCTCCTACAATGAGCAGTTCTTC
TRBJ1-5 | . | . | TRBV4-1 | CASSRISDGYDSNQPQHF | TGCGCCAGCAGCCGCATTTCTGACGGCTACGATAGCAATCAGCCCCAGCATTTT
TRBJ1-1 | . | few | TRBV5-1 | CASSFEGLNTEAFF | TGCGCCAGCAGCTTCGAAGGGTTGAACACTGAAGCTTTCTTT
TRBJ2-7 | TRBD2 | few | TRBV6-1 | CASSPRTRLLSYEQYF | TGTGCCAGCAGTCCGAGGACTAGACTCTTATCCTACGAGCAGTACTTC
TRBJ1-2 | TRBD1 | many | TRBV5-1 | CASSSDRGGYTF | TGCGCCAGCAGCTCAGACAGGGGCGGCTACACCTTC
TRBJ1-5 | . | many | TRBV11-1 | CASSLGSYSPYSNQPQHF | TGTGCCAGCAGCTTAGGGAGTTACAGCCCCTATAGCAATCAGCCCCAGCATTTT
TRBJ2-3 | . | few | TRBV11-2 | CASSLDHGRPSTDTQYF | TGTGCCAGCAGCTTAGATCACGGGCGGCCAAGCACAGATACGCAGTATTTT
TRBJ2-1 | . | many | TRBV4-3 | CASSQRGGLYNEQFF | TGCGCCAGCAGCCAGAGGGGGGGACTATACAATGAGCAGTTCTTC
TRBJ1-5 | . | few | TRBV15 | CATSTGIQPQHF | TGTGCCACCAGCACCGGAATACAGCCCCAGCATTTT
TRBJ2-1 | . | . | TRBV10-3 | CAISESTYSDEQFF | TGTGCCATCAGTGAGTCAACGTACAGCGATGAGCAGTTCTTC
TRBJ2-1 | . | . | TRBV10-3 | CAISGRNDEQFF | TGTGCCATCAGCGGCCGGAACGATGAGCAGTTCTTC
TRBJ2-1 | TRBD1 | many | TRBV6-5 | CASRADRGIYNEQFF | TGTGCCAGCAGAGCTGACAGGGGAATCTACAATGAGCAGTTCTTC
TRBJ1-1 | TRBD1 | few | TRBV12-3/TRBV12-4 | CASSPPGTGSTEAFF | TGTGCCAGCAGTCCACCCGGGACAGGGAGCACTGAAGCTTTCTTT
TRBJ2-5 | . | many | TRBV5-5 | CASSLPRQEETQYF | TGTGCCAGCAGTCTCCCGCGACAGGAAGAGACCCAGTACTTC
TRBJ1-4 | . | few | TRBV4-1 | CASSQGGDEKLFF | TGCGCCAGCAGCCAAGGGGGTGATGAAAAACTGTTTTTT
TRBJ2-3 | TRBD2 | . | TRBV20-1 | CSAHLAGGPFPDTQYF | TGCAGTGCGCATCTAGCGGGAGGGCCCTTCCCAGATACGCAGTATTTT
TRBJ2-2 | . | few | TRBV12-3/TRBV12-4 | CASSLSQGHTGELFF | TGTGCCAGCAGTTTATCGCAGGGGCACACCGGGGAGCTGTTTTTT
TRBJ2-7 | TRBD1 | many | TRBV12-3/TRBV12-4 | CASSLTGPYEQYF | TGTGCCAGCAGTTTGACAGGGCCCTACGAGCAGTACTTC
TRBJ2-7 | TRBD2 | . | TRBV7-9 | CASSFTGGSHEQYF | TGTGCCAGCAGCTTTACGGGGGGTTCCCACGAGCAGTACTTC
TRBJ2-4 | TRBD2 | few | TRBV7-4 | CASSLSRLAYLIQYF | TGTGCCAGCAGCTTATCGAGACTAGCGTATCTCATTCAGTACTTC
TRBJ2-3 | . | many | TRBV29-1 | CSVGQAFSDTQYF | TGCAGCGTTGGACAGGCTTTTTCAGATACGCAGTATTTT
TRBJ2-7 | . | . | TRBV7-2 | CASSPTGQYEQYF | TGTGCCAGCAGCCCGACAGGACAATACGAGCAGTACTTC
TRBJ2-7 | TRBD1 | . | TRBV19 | CASSTGQGSWSEQYF | TGTGCCAGTAGTACGGGACAGGGGAGTTGGAGCGAGCAGTACTTC
TRBJ1-4 | . | few | TRBV20-1 | CSARGLSPNEKLFF | TGCAGTGCTAGAGGCCTTTCCCCGAATGAAAAACTGTTTTTT
TRBJ2-1 | TRBD2 | . | TRBV19 | CASSTGLAGAAFF | TGTGCCAGTAGCACGGGACTAGCGGGGGCAGCCTTCTTC
TRBJ2-7 | TRBD2 | . | TRBV12-3/TRBV12-4 | CASSFFLAGGGEQYF | TGTGCCAGCAGTTTCTTCTTAGCGGGAGGGGGCGAGCAGTACTTC
TRBJ2-3 | TRBD2 | . | TRBV11-1 | CASSLGVGPAGNTDTQYF | TGTGCCAGCAGCTTAGGGGTCGGTCCAGCGGGAAACACAGATACGCAGTATTTT
TRBJ1-1 | . | . | TRBV19 | CASSYYIEGSTEAFF | TGTGCCAGTAGTTACTATATAGAGGGTAGCACTGAAGCTTTCTTT
TRBJ2-7 | TRBD2 | few | TRBV5-5 | CASSPPLAGNYEQYF | TGTGCCAGCAGCCCCCCACTAGCGGGGAACTACGAGCAGTACTTC
TRBJ2-4 | TRBD2 | . | TRBV4-1 | CASSLTNPGLEKPKNIQYF | TGCGCCAGCAGCCTCACAAACCCGGGACTAGAGAAACCCAAAAACATTCAGTACTTC
TRBJ1-1 | . | . | TRBV7-8 | CASSSLLMEGTEAFF | TGTGCCAGCAGCTCCCTTTTAATGGAGGGCACTGAAGCTTTCTTT
TRBJ2-3 | TRBD2 | . | TRBV29-1 | CSVEDRREGPDTQYF | TGCAGCGTTGAAGATCGACGGGAGGGACCCGATACGCAGTATTTT
TRBJ2-3 | . | many | TRBV12-3/TRBV12-4 | CASSFAGSTDTQYF | TGTGCCAGCAGTTTCGCGGGGAGCACAGATACGCAGTATTTT
TRBJ2-5 | TRBD1 | many | TRBV28 | CASSWTGGLQETQYF | TGTGCCAGCAGTTGGACAGGGGGTCTTCAAGAGACCCAGTACTTC
TRBJ2-3 | TRBD2 | many | TRBV12-3/TRBV12-4 | CASSRLAEASDTQYF | TGTGCCAGCAGTAGACTAGCGGAGGCCTCGGATACGCAGTATTTT
TRBJ2-3 | TRBD2 | . | TRBV12-3/TRBV12-4 | CASSPIFTSAIPDTQYF | TGTGCCAGCAGTCCCATCTTTACTAGCGCCATCCCAGATACGCAGTATTTT
TRBJ2-7 | . | many | TRBV5-1 | CASSPDLTSYEQYF | TGCGCCAGCAGCCCGGACTTAACCTCCTACGAGCAGTACTTC
TRBJ2-1 | TRBD2 | . | TRBV25-1 | CAARPRVAGGLLGEQFF | TGTGCCGCACGGCCAAGGGTAGCGGGAGGACTGTTGGGTGAGCAGTTCTTC
TRBJ1-1 | . | many | TRBV7-2 | CASSGRVGDTEAFF | TGTGCCAGCAGCGGCAGGGTTGGGGACACTGAAGCTTTCTTT
TRBJ2-1 | . | few | TRBV28 | CASSLMASPHEQFF | TGTGCCAGCAGTTTGATGGCCTCCCCTCATGAGCAGTTCTTC
TRBJ1-2 | . | few | TRBV29-1 | CSADRRDYGYTF | TGCAGCGCTGACAGGAGGGACTATGGCTACACCTTC
TRBJ2-5 | . | . | TRBV20-1 | CSASLQETQYF | TGCAGTGCTAGCCTCCAAGAGACCCAGTACTTC
TRBJ2-1 | TRBD1 | . | TRBV20-1 | CSTGDYNEQFF | TGCAGCACAGGGGACTACAATGAGCAGTTCTTC
TRBJ2-1 | . | few | TRBV27 | CASTISREGSYNEQFF | TGTGCCAGCACTATCTCACGGGAAGGCTCCTACAATGAGCAGTTCTTC
TRBJ1-5 | . | . | TRBV28 | CASSMRWNQPQHF | TGTGCCAGCAGTATGAGGTGGAATCAGCCCCAGCATTTT
TRBJ2-7 | . | . | TRBV20-1 | CSAQHPGLRYEQYF | TGCAGTGCTCAACATCCGGGACTTCGCTACGAGCAGTACTTC
TRBJ2-3 | . | . | TRBV20-1 | CSARGGPFRGTDTQYF | TGCAGTGCTAGGGGGGGTCCCTTTCGGGGCACAGATACGCAGTATTTT
TRBJ2-3 | . | . | TRBV11-2 | CASSFSSTQYF | TGTGCCAGCAGCTTCTCTTCGACGCAGTATTTT
TRBJ2-7 | . | few | TRBV6-5 | CASSNGDEQYF | TGTGCCAGCAGTAACGGTGACGAGCAGTACTTC
TRBJ2-7 | . | . | TRBV28 | CASSSVGTGARHRYF | .
TRBJ2-2 | TRBD2 | few | TRBV28 | CASRGLAGNTGELFF | TGTGCCAGCCGGGGACTAGCGGGGAACACCGGGGAGCTGTTTTTT